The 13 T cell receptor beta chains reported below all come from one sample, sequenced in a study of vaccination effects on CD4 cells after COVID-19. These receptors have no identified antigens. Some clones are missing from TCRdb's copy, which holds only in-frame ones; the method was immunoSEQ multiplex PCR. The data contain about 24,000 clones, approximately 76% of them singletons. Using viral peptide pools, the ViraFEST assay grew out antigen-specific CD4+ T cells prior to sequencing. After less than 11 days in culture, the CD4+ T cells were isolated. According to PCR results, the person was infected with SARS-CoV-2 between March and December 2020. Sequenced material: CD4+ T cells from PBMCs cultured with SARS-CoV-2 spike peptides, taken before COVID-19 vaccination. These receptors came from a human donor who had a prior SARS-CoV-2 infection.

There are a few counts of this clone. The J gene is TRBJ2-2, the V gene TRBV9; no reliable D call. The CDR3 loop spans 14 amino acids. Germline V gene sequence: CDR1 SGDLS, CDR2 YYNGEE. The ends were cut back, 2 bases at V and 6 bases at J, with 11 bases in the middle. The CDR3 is CASSVIGEPGELFF. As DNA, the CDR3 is TGTGCCAGCAGCGTCATAGGAGAACCCGGGGAGCTGTTTTTT.

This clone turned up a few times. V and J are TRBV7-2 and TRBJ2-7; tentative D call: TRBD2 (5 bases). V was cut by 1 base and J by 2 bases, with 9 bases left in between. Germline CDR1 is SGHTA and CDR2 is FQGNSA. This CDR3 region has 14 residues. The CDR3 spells CASSLGGYTYEQYF. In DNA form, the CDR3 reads TGTGCCAGCAGCTTAGGAGGGTATACCTACGAGCAGTACTTC.

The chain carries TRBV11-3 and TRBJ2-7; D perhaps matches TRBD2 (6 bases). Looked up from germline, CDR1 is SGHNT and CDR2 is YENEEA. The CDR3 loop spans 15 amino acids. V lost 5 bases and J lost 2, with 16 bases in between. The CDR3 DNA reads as TGTGCCAGCAGCCCCTGGGGGGAGAGAGCCTACGAGCAGTACTTC. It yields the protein CASSPWGERAYEQYF.

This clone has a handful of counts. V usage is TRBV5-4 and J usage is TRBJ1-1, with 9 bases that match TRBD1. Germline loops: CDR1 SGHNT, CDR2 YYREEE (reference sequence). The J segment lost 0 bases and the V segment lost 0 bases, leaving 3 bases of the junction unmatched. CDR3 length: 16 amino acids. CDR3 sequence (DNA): TGTGCCAGCAGCTTGGGGACAGGGGCCATGAACACTGAAGCTTTCTTT. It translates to CASSLGTGAMNTEAFF.

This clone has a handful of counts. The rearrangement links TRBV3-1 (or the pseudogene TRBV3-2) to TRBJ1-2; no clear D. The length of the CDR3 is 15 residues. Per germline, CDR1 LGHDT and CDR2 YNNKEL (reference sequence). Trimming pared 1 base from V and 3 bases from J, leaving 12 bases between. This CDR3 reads CASSQGGRGYYGYTF. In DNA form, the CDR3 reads TGTGCCAGCAGCCAAGGTGGTCGGGGATACTATGGCTACACCTTC.

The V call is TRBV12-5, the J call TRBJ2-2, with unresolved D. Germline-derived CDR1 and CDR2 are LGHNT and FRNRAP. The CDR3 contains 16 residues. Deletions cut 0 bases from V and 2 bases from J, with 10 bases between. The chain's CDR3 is CASGLVLGPNTGELFF. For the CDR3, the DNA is TGTGCTAGTGGTTTGGTACTCGGCCCTAACACCGGGGAGCTGTTTTTT.

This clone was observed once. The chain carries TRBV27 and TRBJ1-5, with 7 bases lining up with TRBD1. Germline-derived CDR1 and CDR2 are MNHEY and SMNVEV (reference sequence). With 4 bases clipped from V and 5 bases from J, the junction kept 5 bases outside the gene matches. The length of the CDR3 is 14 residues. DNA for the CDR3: TGTGCCAGCAGTTCGACAGGGTGGTATCAGCCCCAGCATTTT. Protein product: CASSSTGWYQPQHF.

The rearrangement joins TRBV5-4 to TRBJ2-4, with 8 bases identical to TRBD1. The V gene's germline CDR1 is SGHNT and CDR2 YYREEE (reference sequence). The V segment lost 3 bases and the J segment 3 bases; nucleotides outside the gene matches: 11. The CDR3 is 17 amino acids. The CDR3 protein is CASSWGTGGVDKNIQYF. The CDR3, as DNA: TGTGCCAGCAGCTGGGGTACAGGGGGAGTGGACAAAAACATTCAGTACTTC.

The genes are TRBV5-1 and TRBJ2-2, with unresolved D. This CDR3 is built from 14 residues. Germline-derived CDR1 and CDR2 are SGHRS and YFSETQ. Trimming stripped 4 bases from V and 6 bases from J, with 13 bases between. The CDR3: CASSGVMASGELFF. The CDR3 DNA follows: TGCGCCAGCAGCGGAGTCATGGCGTCCGGGGAGCTGTTTTTT.

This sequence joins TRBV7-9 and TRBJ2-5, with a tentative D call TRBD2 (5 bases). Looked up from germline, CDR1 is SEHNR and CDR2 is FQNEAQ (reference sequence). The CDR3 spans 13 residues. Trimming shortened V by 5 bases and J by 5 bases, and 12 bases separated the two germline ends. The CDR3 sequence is CASSPRGPETQYF. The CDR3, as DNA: TGTGCCAGCAGCCCAAGAGGGCCGGAGACCCAGTACTTC.

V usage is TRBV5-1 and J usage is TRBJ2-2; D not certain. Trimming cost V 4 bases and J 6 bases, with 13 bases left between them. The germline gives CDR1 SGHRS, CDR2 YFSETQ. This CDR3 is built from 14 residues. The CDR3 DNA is TGCGCCAGCAGCCCGTTAGACCGCGCCGGGGAGCTGTTTTTT. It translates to CASSPLDRAGELFF.

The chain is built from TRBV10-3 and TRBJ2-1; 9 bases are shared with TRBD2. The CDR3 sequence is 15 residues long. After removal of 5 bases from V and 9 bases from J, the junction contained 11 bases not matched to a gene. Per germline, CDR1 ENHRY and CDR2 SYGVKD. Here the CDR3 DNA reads TGTGCCATCAGTCCCTCGGGGGCGGGGGGGCGTGAGCAGTTCTTC. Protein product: CAISPSGAGGREQFF.

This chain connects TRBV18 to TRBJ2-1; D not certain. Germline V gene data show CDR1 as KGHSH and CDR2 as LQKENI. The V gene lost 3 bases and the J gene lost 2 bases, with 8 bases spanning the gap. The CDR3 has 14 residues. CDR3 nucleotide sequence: TGTGCCAGCTCACCCGGTTCCCCCTACAATGAGCAGTTCTTC. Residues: CASSPGSPYNEQFF.